These 22 T cell receptor beta chains originate from one sample sequenced in a study of response to subunit inactivated influenza vaccine. TCRdb re-derived calls from the RT-PCR reads in MiXCR, one entry per CDR3 protein. The repertoire holds 650,000 to 800,000 distinct CDR3 sequences, with about a fifth as singletons. This specimen was PBMCs from blood, taken more than 4 days after vaccination. The receptor set was obtained from a man aged 50 to 60 who received an inactivated influenza vaccine.

The chain recombines TRBV27 with TRBJ2-1, with TRBD2 identical over 10 bases. Germline V CDR1 and CDR2: MNHEY, SMNVEV (reference sequence). The CDR3 is made up of 15 amino acids. The V and J ends lost 5 bases and 4 bases, in that order; junction bases with no gene match: 5. CDR3 in amino acids: CASSPWTSGYNEQFF. CDR3 nucleotides: TGTGCCAGCAGTCCGTGGACTAGCGGTTACAATGAGCAGTTCTTC.

At least ten counts were recorded for this clonotype. The V gene is TRBV9, the J gene TRBJ2-3; perhaps D is TRBD1 or TRBD2 (7 bases each). The CDR3 is made up of 15 amino acids. In germline, CDR1 is SGDLS, CDR2 YYNGEE. The V end lost 4 bases, the J end lost 11 bases, and 23 bases lay between the germline ends. As DNA, the CDR3 is TGTGCCAGCAGCCAGGGTCAGGGGGGACTATCCGTGCAGTATTTT. Protein sequence: CASSQGQGGLSVQYF. Together with reference TRBV9 and TRBJ2-3, the CDR3 gives the full variable domain: DSGVTQTPKHLITATGQRVTLRCSPRSGDLSVYWYQQSLDQGLQFLIQYYNGEERAKGNILERFSAQQFPDLHSELNLSSLELGDSALYFCASSQGQGGLSVQYFGPGTRLTVL.

This clonotype was seen more than once but under ten times. The V gene is TRBV25-1, the J gene TRBJ2-7; 8 bases agree with TRBD1. J gave up 2 bases and V 5 bases, and 8 bases lay outside the gene matches. The V gene's germline CDR1 is MGHDK and CDR2 SYGVNS. The CDR3 is 15 amino acids. The CDR3 DNA reads as TGTGCCAGCAGTCCTGGACAGGGTCTGACCTACGAGCAGTACTTC. It encodes CASSPGQGLTYEQYF.

This clonotype was picked up a small number of times. The rearrangement uses TRBV19 and TRBJ2-1, with D perhaps matching TRBD2 (7 bases). This CDR3 spans 14 amino acids. V was trimmed by 1 base and J by 8 bases, leaving 12 bases between them. Looked up from germline, CDR1 is LNHDA and CDR2 is SQIVND (reference sequence). CDR3 nucleotide sequence: TGTGCCAGTAGTATAGGAGGGGGGGTCGATGAGCAGTTCTTC. It specifies CASSIGGGVDEQFF.

The chain employs TRBV28 and TRBJ2-2; a possible D gene is TRBD1 (5 bases). V lost 3 bases to trimming and J lost 5 bases, with 22 bases between them. This CDR3 region has 18 residues. Germline CDR1 MDHEN, CDR2 SYDVKM. DNA for the CDR3: TGTGCCAGCAGTTTTCTCCCTCTCCAGGGCGGTGGAACCGGGGAGCTGTTTTTT. It yields the protein CASSFLPLQGGGTGELFF.

CDR3 loop: CAISRGLASQETQYF. CDR3 bases: TGTGCCATCAGTCGCGGGCTAGCTTCCCAAGAGACCCAGTACTTC. The genes are TRBV10-3 and TRBJ2-5; a possible D gene is TRBD2 (5 bases). CDR1 and CDR2 (germline): ENHRY, SYGVKD. The CDR3 sequence is 15 residues long. Trimming removed 5 bases from V and 1 base from J, with 14 bases in between.

This clonotype was seen at least ten times. The V call is TRBV28, the J call TRBJ2-2; D unclear. This CDR3 is built from 13 residues. The germline V gene encodes CDR1 MDHEN and CDR2 SYDVKM. V was trimmed by 3 bases and J by 5 bases, leaving 7 bases between them. The CDR3 DNA reads TGTGCCAGCAGTTTTCAGGTTACCGGGGAGCTGTTTTTT. Encoded protein: CASSFQVTGELFF.

The rearrangement uses TRBV19 and TRBJ2-1; D is undetermined. Trimming stripped 2 bases from V and 7 bases from J, with 15 bases between. The germline CDR1 and CDR2 sequences are LNHDA and SQIVND (reference sequence). The CDR3 runs 15 residues. The CDR3 here is CASSIQTLPLNEQFF. The CDR3, as DNA: TGTGCCAGTAGTATACAGACGCTACCCTTAAATGAGCAGTTCTTC. Based on the CDR3 plus reference TRBV19 and TRBJ2-1, the full variable domain is DGGITQSPKYLFRKEGQNVTLSCEQNLNHDAMYWYRQDPGQGLRLIYYSQIVNDFQKGDIAEGYSVSREKKESFPLTVTSAQKNPTAFYLCASSIQTLPLNEQFFGPGTRLTVL.

The V call is TRBV15, the J call TRBJ2-7, with a tentative D call TRBD2 (5 bases). V lost 0 bases to trimming and J lost 3 bases, with 12 bases between them. CDR1 LNHNV and CDR2 YYDKDF come from the germline V gene (reference sequence). CDR3 length equals 15 residues. CDR3 residues: CATSRDESGFYEQYF. In DNA, the CDR3 is TGTGCCACCAGCAGAGATGAAAGCGGATTCTACGAGCAGTACTTC.

This clonotype was counted a few times. The chain carries TRBV5-1 and TRBJ2-7; D not resolved. The CDR3 is 14 amino acids. Germline V gene sequence: CDR1 SGHRS, CDR2 YFSETQ. Trimming removed 3 bases at V and 4 bases at J, with 14 bases between. CDR3 loop: CASSYDGVGYEQYF. The CDR3 DNA reads TGCGCCAGCAGCTACGACGGCGTAGGTTACGAGCAGTACTTC.

Many counts were recorded for this clonotype. The V gene is TRBV7-2, the J gene TRBJ2-3; tentatively, D is TRBD2 (6 bases). V lost 2 bases and J 6 bases, leaving 15 bases between the germline ends. Germline assignment: CDR1 SGHTA and CDR2 FQGNSA. CDR3 length equals 15 residues. The DNA for the CDR3 is TGTGCCAGCAGCTTATCGGCCTTAGGGAGGGATACGCAGTATTTT. This sequence encodes CASSLSALGRDTQYF.

The V gene is TRBV7-7, the J gene TRBJ2-7; 7 nucleotides align to TRBD2. V lost 6 bases to trimming and J lost 3 bases; unmatched junction nucleotides: 17. The germline gives CDR1 SSHAT, CDR2 FNYEAQ (reference sequence). CDR3 length equals 17 residues. CDR3 sequence: CASRFRMLASGNYEQYF. In DNA form, the CDR3 reads TGTGCCAGCAGGTTCCGGATGTTGGCTAGCGGAAACTACGAGCAGTACTTC.

This clonotype has more than one count but fewer than ten. V gene TRBV6-2 or TRBV6-3 combines with J gene TRBJ2-5, with D unresolved. The germline V and J ends were trimmed by 0 bases and 1 base, with 12 bases remaining between them. In germline, CDR1 is MNHEY, CDR2 SVGEGT. This CDR3 has 16 residues. CDR3 DNA: TGTGCCAGCAGTTACTCGGGTTTGCGTCCCCAAGAGACCCAGTACTTC. Its protein product is CASSYSGLRPQETQYF.

This clonotype was detected only a few times. This rearrangement joins TRBV7-2 to TRBJ2-5, with 7 bases that match TRBD2. The germline V gene encodes CDR1 SGHTA and CDR2 FQGNSA. The ends lost 4 bases at V and 4 bases at J; junction bases unmatched: 3. CDR3 length: 13 residues. CDR3 sequence (DNA): TGTGCCAGCAGCTGGGGGGGGGTAGAGACCCAGTACTTC. Its protein is CASSWGGVETQYF.

This clonotype came up a few times. The chain employs TRBV18 and TRBJ2-1, with 8 bases matching TRBD2. Germline CDR1 KGHSH, CDR2 LQKENI. This CDR3 comprises 15 residues. Trimming cost V 5 bases and J 7 bases; bases outside gene matches: 10. Here the CDR3 DNA reads TGTGCCAGCTCATCCGAAGCGGGAGTGGGGAATGAGCAGTTCTTC. This codes for CASSSEAGVGNEQFF.

The rearrangement joins TRBV6-1 to TRBJ1-1; D remains ambiguous. This CDR3 has 14 residues. V was pared by 7 bases and J by 0 bases, with 12 bases between. Germline CDR1 and CDR2: MNHNS and SASEGT. The CDR3 here is CASTPYSLNTEAFF. CDR3 DNA sequence: TGTGCCAGCACTCCTTACTCGCTGAACACTGAAGCTTTCTTT.

This clonotype showed up just a few times. This chain uses TRBV10-3 with TRBJ1-6, with D tentatively TRBD1 (5 bases). Trimming removed 10 bases at V and 0 bases at J, with 10 bases between. The CDR3 sequence is 14 residues long. In germline, CDR1 is ENHRY, CDR2 SYGVKD. This CDR3 is CATNQGSYNSPLHF. The CDR3 DNA reads as TGTGCCACCAACCAGGGCTCCTATAATTCACCCCTCCACTTT.

The chain is built from TRBV24-1 and TRBJ2-7, with TRBD1 matching over 7 bases. Germline V CDR1 and CDR2: KGHDR, SFDVKD. Trimming removed 4 bases from V and 4 bases from J; junction bases left unmatched: 3. The CDR3 contains 13 residues. The chain's CDR3 is CATSDVRGYEQYF. For the CDR3, the DNA is TGTGCCACCAGTGACGTCAGGGGGTACGAGCAGTACTTC.

The chain combines TRBV20-1 with TRBJ2-7, with 8 bases that match TRBD2. Germline V gene sequence: CDR1 DFQATT, CDR2 SNEGSKA (reference sequence). J lost 2 bases, V lost 0 bases, and 6 bases had no gene match. CDR3 length: 15 residues. CDR3 coding DNA: TGCAGTGCTAGAGACGCTAGCGGGCTAACCTACGAGCAGTACTTC. Protein sequence: CSARDASGLTYEQYF.

This clonotype was found a few times. The chain carries TRBV7-6 and TRBJ2-5, with D hard to call. CDR3 length equals 14 residues. Trimming left V 3 bases short and J 4 bases short, with 12 bases between. CDR1 SGHVS and CDR2 FNYEAQ come from the germline V gene. The CDR3 sequence: CASSFKPVGETQYF. CDR3 DNA: TGTGCCAGCAGCTTTAAACCGGTGGGAGAGACCCAGTACTTC.

In this sample, this clonotype turned up many times. The chain uses TRBV24-1 and TRBJ2-1, with D possibly TRBD2 on 5 matching bases. V was pared by 7 bases and J by 8 bases, with 23 bases between. The CDR3 consists of 16 residues. Germline V gene sequence: CDR1 KGHDR, CDR2 SFDVKD. CDR3 region: CATSEKRGLAADEQFF. DNA of the CDR3: TGTGCCACCAGCGAGAAACGTGGACTCGCCGCGGATGAGCAGTTCTTC.

In this sample, this clonotype turned up many times. V usage is TRBV7-2 and J usage is TRBJ2-5; 7 bases are a match to TRBD2. CDR3 length: 15 amino acids. The J segment lost 5 bases and the V segment lost 1 base, leaving 7 bases of the junction unmatched. Germline loops: CDR1 SGHTA, CDR2 FQGNSA. The CDR3 spells CASSLDSGGVETQYF. Written as DNA, the CDR3 is TGTGCCAGCAGCTTAGATTCTGGGGGGGTTGAGACCCAGTACTTC.